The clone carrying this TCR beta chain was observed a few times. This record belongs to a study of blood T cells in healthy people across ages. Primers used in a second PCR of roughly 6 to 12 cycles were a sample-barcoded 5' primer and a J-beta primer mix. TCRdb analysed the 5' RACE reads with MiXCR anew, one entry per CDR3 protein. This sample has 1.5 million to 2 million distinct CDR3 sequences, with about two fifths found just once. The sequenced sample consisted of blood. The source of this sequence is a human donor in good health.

The CDR3 spells CASKATGERDTQYF. DNA of the CDR3: TGTGCCAGCAAGGCCACCGGAGAACGGGATACGCAGTATTTT. V and J are TRBV9 and TRBJ2-3, with D unclear. The CDR3 contains 14 residues. The V gene's germline CDR1 is SGDLS and CDR2 YYNGEE. Trimming cost V 6 bases and J 6 bases, with 17 bases left between them.